One sample yielded the 10 T cell receptor beta chains listed below, sequenced in a study of T-cell reconstitution after alpha-beta-depleted transplantation in children. Unique molecular identifiers tagged the TCRbeta library. TCRdb re-analysed the PCR reads in MiXCR, keeping a single row per CDR3 protein. Of some 590,000 distinct CDR3 sequences listed, about 11% are singletons. The starting material was PBMCs from the stem cell graft donor, obtained from the stem cell graft. These receptors were taken from a human donor who donated a stem cell graft to a child with acute myeloid leukemia.

This clonotype was counted only a few times. The gene calls are TRBV30 and TRBJ2-1; TRBD2 matches at 13 bases. The trim removed 1 base at V and 12 bases at J, leaving 12 bases unmatched. Germline V gives CDR1 GTSNPN, CDR2 SVGIG (reference sequence). The CDR3 consists of 16 residues. CDR3 sequence reads: CAWSAIGTSGARGQFF. DNA for the CDR3: TGTGCCTGGAGTGCCATCGGGACTAGCGGGGCGAGAGGGCAGTTCTTC. Full variable domain (rest looked up from reference TRBV30 and TRBJ2-1): SQTIHQWPATLVQPVGSPLSLECTVEGTSNPNLYWYRQAAGRGLQLLFYSVGIGQISSEVPQNLSASRPQDRQFILSSKKLLLSDSGFYLCAWSAIGTSGARGQFFGPGTRLTVL.

The chain is built from TRBV4-2 and TRBJ2-3; 7 nucleotides agree with TRBD1. Trimming removed 8 bases from V and 2 bases from J; junction bases left unmatched: 16. CDR3 length: 17 residues. The germline V gene encodes CDR1 LGHNA and CDR2 YNFKEQ. CDR3 nucleotide sequence: TGTGCCAGCGGCCCCGGACTGGGGACAGCACTCACAGATACGCAGTATTTT. Protein: CASGPGLGTALTDTQYF.

The DNA of the CDR3 is TGCGCCAGCAGTGAGAGGCAAGGCTCTAGCGGGAGGGGCGAGCAGTACTTC. It yields the protein CASSERQGSSGRGEQYF. The rearrangement joins TRBV10-2 to TRBJ2-7; TRBD2 matches at 12 bases. Germline V gene lookup returns CDR1 WSHSY and CDR2 SAAADI. The CDR3 totals 17 residues. The V gene end was trimmed by 2 bases and the J gene end by 6 bases; junction bases not matched to a gene: 11.

This clonotype was picked up a small number of times. This chain joins TRBV11-1 and TRBJ2-2, with D unclear. V lost 5 bases, J lost 6 bases, and 13 bases lay in between. The CDR3 runs to 14 residues. The V gene's germline CDR1 is SGHAT and CDR2 FQDESV (reference sequence). The CDR3 sequence is CASSLNPGAGELFF. In DNA form, the CDR3 reads TGTGCCAGCAGCCTCAACCCTGGCGCCGGGGAGCTGTTTTTT.

A word on this clonotype: A read error may explain this, as a much larger clone is one base away. The V gene is TRBV11-2, the J gene TRBJ2-7, with 11 bases that match TRBD2. Germline trimming cut 3 bases from V and 4 bases from J; bases unmatched to any gene: 17. Per the germline V gene, CDR1 is SGHAT and CDR2 is FQNNGV. This CDR3 spans 19 amino acids. The CDR3 coding sequence is TGTGCCAGCAGCTTCGAAAGGACGGGGGCTAGCGGGAGGTCGTACGAGCAGTACTTC. Translation gives CASSFERTGASGRSYEQYF.

This clonotype was counted many times. The chain's CDR3 is CASSLGGSVSYEQYF. The CDR3, as DNA: TGTGCCAGCAGTCTGGGCGGGAGTGTCTCCTACGAGCAGTACTTC. The genes are TRBV6-2 or TRBV6-3 and TRBJ2-7; 7 bases are a match to TRBD2. Trimming removed 5 bases from V and 0 bases from J; junction bases left unmatched: 7. Germline CDR1 and CDR2: MNHEY and SVGEGT. This CDR3 region has 15 residues.

The chain has TRBV6-6 and TRBJ2-1; D not certain. The CDR3 totals 11 residues. The V and J ends lost 2 bases and 12 bases respectively, with 8 bases between them. Germline CDR1 reads MNHNY; CDR2 reads SVGAGI (reference sequence). The CDR3: CASSYSMTQFF. As DNA, the CDR3 is TGTGCCAGCAGTTACAGTATGACGCAGTTCTTC.

This clonotype was observed many times. The chain combines TRBV4-3 with TRBJ2-1, with D perhaps assigned TRBD1 or TRBD2 (6 bases each). Trimming removed 1 base from V and 8 bases from J, with 12 bases in between. This CDR3 region has 14 residues. Germline values: CDR1 LGHNA, CDR2 YSLEER. The CDR3 spells CASSQVSGADEQFF. Written as DNA, the CDR3 is TGCGCCAGCAGCCAAGTGTCGGGGGCCGATGAGCAGTTCTTC.

At least ten counts were recorded for this clonotype. The chain links TRBV12-3 or TRBV12-4 to TRBJ2-4, with 7 bases identical to TRBD1. After removal of 6 bases from V and 0 bases from J, the junction contained 8 bases not matched to a gene. The CDR3 covers 16 residues. The CDR3 DNA reads as TGTGCCAGCAGCCAGGGACAGTCCGAAGCCAAAAACATTCAGTACTTC. Protein: CASSQGQSEAKNIQYF.

Note on this clonotype: A read error is likely here: a far larger clone is one base away. The V gene is TRBV7-9, the J gene TRBJ2-3; D call uncertain. V was pared by 5 bases and J by 4 bases, with 7 bases between. The V gene's germline CDR1 is SEHNR and CDR2 FQNEAQ (reference sequence). This CDR3 comprises 12 residues. Written as DNA, the CDR3 is TGTGCCAGCAGCCCGGGCCCAGATACGCAGTATTTT. Protein product: CASSPGPDTQYF.